This T cell receptor beta chain appears in the sequencing data of a study of CD8+ T cells in alopecia areata. Study context: People stayed on tofacitinib for 6 to 18 months, then stopped the drug for 6 months. Study outcomes and limitations: Scalp clonality and expanded CD8+ clones among the top 100 fell significantly with tofacitinib.

RNA was extracted and reverse transcribed into cDNA as the sequencing template. TCRdb keeps only in-frame clones here, not all; method: immunoSEQ multiplex PCR. The table records over 150,000 clones, 50% to 65% of them present only once. Details on this clone: As yet, its antigen is unknown.

The sample's treatment: oral pan-JAK inhibitor, 5-10 mg twice daily. Germline V gene sequence: CDR1 LGHNA, CDR2 YSLEER. Between the trimmed V and J ends, which lost 0 bases and 8 bases, there was a span of 10 bases. The CDR3 is 13 amino acids. The receptor comes from a human donor with alopecia areata. Sequenced material: CD8+ T cells sorted from blood, taken at week 24, from a patient treated with tofacitinib. This chain joins TRBV4-3 and TRBJ1-2, with D unresolved. CDR3: CASSQDRFSGYTF. In DNA form, the CDR3 reads TGCGCCAGCAGCCAAGATCGTTTTTCAGGCTACACCTTC.